One sample yielded the 21 T cell receptor beta chains listed below, sequenced in a study of T cells in Graves' hyperthyroidism and ophthalmopathy. Amplification of TCR beta CDR3 regions used RNA as the template. HTBI primers were used for first-round RT-PCR of the TCR CDR3. TCRdb processed the multiplex PCR reads anew with MiXCR; each CDR3 protein has one entry. The sample holds approximately 620,000 distinct CDR3 sequences, approximately 15% seen once. Sequencing input: blood. These receptors were taken from a woman between 25 and 40 years old with Graves' hyperthyroidism that later progressed to Graves' ophthalmopathy.

The gene calls are TRBV24-1 and TRBJ1-5, with 7 bases that match TRBD1. V trimming: 3 bases; J trimming: 2 bases; junction bases outside the gene matches: 9. CDR3 length: 17 amino acids. Germline CDR1 KGHDR, CDR2 SFDVKD. CDR3 loop: CATSDAQQGIGNQPQHF. As DNA, the CDR3 is TGTGCCACCAGTGATGCCCAACAGGGGATTGGCAATCAGCCCCAGCATTTT.

This clonotype was observed many times. V and J are TRBV28 and TRBJ1-1, with D tentatively TRBD1 (5 bases). Per the germline V gene, CDR1 is MDHEN and CDR2 is SYDVKM. The CDR3 covers 15 residues. Trimming shortened V by 5 bases and J by 1 base, and 14 bases separated the two germline ends. The CDR3 spells CASSLDGAKNTEAFF. In DNA form, the CDR3 reads TGTGCCAGCAGTCTAGATGGGGCGAAGAACACTGAAGCTTTCTTT.

This clonotype was picked up many times. The chain links TRBV12-3 or TRBV12-4 to TRBJ2-6; D remains unclear. CDR3 length equals 15 residues. Trimming removed 6 bases from V and 0 bases from J, with 9 bases in between. The CDR3 loop is CASSRTFSGANVLTF. The CDR3 coding sequence is TGTGCCAGCAGCCGCACATTCTCTGGGGCCAACGTCCTGACTTTC.

This clonotype was observed a few times. This rearrangement joins TRBV19 to TRBJ2-1; 9 positions agree with TRBD2. This CDR3 region has 17 residues. V was clipped by 8 bases and J by 4 bases; unmatched bases: 15. Germline CDR1 and CDR2: LNHDA and SQIVND (reference sequence). CDR3 nucleotides: TGTGCCAGTCTTGGGGCTAGCGGGACACCTCCGTACAATGAGCAGTTCTTC. Protein sequence: CASLGASGTPPYNEQFF.

The CDR3 region is CASSTDGFGQPQHF. The CDR3 DNA reads TGTGCCAGCTCCACGGACGGCTTCGGTCAGCCCCAGCATTTT. The chain couples TRBV18 to TRBJ1-5; D remains ambiguous. CDR1 and CDR2 from the germline V gene are KGHSH and LQKENI. V was clipped by 6 bases and J by 6 bases, with 15 bases between them. The CDR3 is 14 residues long.

Only one count was recorded for this clonotype. The chain employs TRBV3-1 and TRBJ2-7; D remains unclear. V lost 0 bases and J lost 4, with 13 bases in between. CDR3 length: 15 residues. Germline CDR1 and CDR2: LGHDT and YNNKEL (reference sequence). This CDR3 reads CASSQDPGTLYEQYF. CDR3 in DNA: TGTGCCAGCAGCCAAGATCCCGGCACTCTATACGAGCAGTACTTC.

The rearrangement joins TRBV14 to TRBJ2-2, with 9 bases identical to TRBD2. The trim removed 1 base at V and 4 bases at J, leaving 7 bases unmatched. CDR3 length: 17 residues. Germline V lookup: CDR1 SGHDN, CDR2 FVKESK. The CDR3 bases are TGTGCCAGCAGCCAAGCTCTAGCGGGGCCGGTCACCGGGGAGCTGTTTTTT. It encodes CASSQALAGPVTGELFF.

The J gene is TRBJ1-6, the V gene TRBV9; 7 bases agree with TRBD1. This CDR3 comprises 14 residues. Germline CDR1 reads SGDLS; CDR2 reads YYNGEE. The V gene end was trimmed by 7 bases and the J gene end by 10 bases; junction bases not matched to a gene: 11. In DNA form, the CDR3 reads TGTGCCAGCGACCTTACAGGGGAAGGATCACCCCTCCACTTT. It is translated as CASDLTGEGSPLHF.

This clonotype was seen ten or more times. The V call is TRBV6-1, the J call TRBJ1-2, with TRBD1 as a possible D gene (6 bases). V lost 6 bases and J lost 1, with 15 bases in between. Germline CDR1 and CDR2: MNHNS and SASEGT. The CDR3 has 15 residues. The CDR3 nucleotides are TGTGCCAGCAGCCAACGACAGGAGTTTAACTATGGCTACACCTTC. Translating it yields CASSQRQEFNYGYTF.

The sample holds many counts of this clonotype. V and J are TRBV5-4 and TRBJ2-5; D is uncertain. Trimming stripped 3 bases from V and 7 bases from J, with 25 bases between. The CDR3 length is 17 residues. Per germline, CDR1 SGHNT and CDR2 YYREEE (reference sequence). The CDR3 sequence: CASSSPTQGRASGTQYF. CDR3 nucleotides: TGTGCCAGCAGCTCCCCAACCCAAGGACGGGCCTCAGGGACCCAGTACTTC.

This clonotype was seen ten or more times. The chain carries TRBV30 and TRBJ1-2; D not certain. Trimming removed 5 bases at V and 5 bases at J, with 12 bases between. Germline V gene sequence: CDR1 GTSNPN, CDR2 SVGIG (reference sequence). The CDR3 has 12 residues. The CDR3 bases are TGTGCCTGGTCTCGGGTGGGTTATGGCTACACCTTC. Its translation is CAWSRVGYGYTF.

The V and J genes are TRBV10-3 and TRBJ2-7, with TRBD2 matching 7 bases. The CDR3 loop spans 12 amino acids. Germline CDR1 ENHRY, CDR2 SYGVKD. V shed 6 bases, J shed 7 bases, and the junction held 6 bases outside the gene matches. This CDR3 reads CAIRAGVREQYF. CDR3 coding DNA: TGTGCCATCAGGGCGGGAGTGCGGGAGCAGTACTTC.

The rearrangement joins TRBV6-1 to TRBJ2-7, with D unclear. Trimming pared 2 bases from V and 5 bases from J, leaving 16 bases between. CDR1 and CDR2 (germline): MNHNS, SASEGT. The CDR3 is 15 amino acids. The CDR3 DNA reads TGTGCCAGCAGTGAACGGGTAGGAATAAGTGACGAGCAGTACTTC. Amino acids: CASSERVGISDEQYF.

This clonotype was observed a few times. The chain links TRBV6-1 to TRBJ2-3; 8 bases are a match to TRBD1. Germline loops: CDR1 MNHNS, CDR2 SASEGT. J gave up 6 bases and V 8 bases, and 7 bases lay outside the gene matches. The CDR3 runs to 13 residues. The CDR3 reads CASQGARGDTQYF. The CDR3 coding sequence is TGTGCCAGCCAGGGGGCGCGAGGGGATACGCAGTATTTT.

The chain recombines TRBV20-1 with TRBJ1-5, with 7 nucleotides matching TRBD1. The trim removed 4 bases at V and 5 bases at J, leaving 8 bases unmatched. Germline loops: CDR1 DFQATT, CDR2 SNEGSKA (reference sequence). The CDR3 is 14 amino acids. The chain's CDR3 is CSATTDRIYQPQHF. The DNA of the CDR3 is TGCAGTGCTACTACGGACAGGATATATCAGCCCCAGCATTTT.

The table lists this clonotype with many counts. CDR3 amino acids: CASSRGLAEETQYF. CDR3 in DNA: TGTGCCAGCAGCCGGGGACTAGCGGAAGAGACCCAGTACTTC. The J gene is TRBJ2-5, the V gene TRBV7-9; TRBD2 matches 11 bases. Germline V lookup: CDR1 SEHNR, CDR2 FQNEAQ (reference sequence). The CDR3 is 14 amino acids. The J segment lost 3 bases and the V segment lost 5 bases, leaving 2 bases of the junction unmatched.

This clonotype was seen many times. The J gene is TRBJ2-1, the V gene TRBV20-1, with 8 bases lining up with TRBD2. Germline trimming cut 0 bases from V and 5 bases from J; bases unmatched to any gene: 15. Germline V gene sequence: CDR1 DFQATT, CDR2 SNEGSKA (reference sequence). CDR3 length: 18 amino acids. The CDR3 bases are TGCAGTGCTAGAGATAGAATTCCGAGAGCGGGAGTACACAATGAGCAGTTCTTC. Its translation is CSARDRIPRAGVHNEQFF.

Notes on this clonotype: A much larger clonotype is one base distant, so this may be a read error. This sequence joins TRBV30 and TRBJ2-7, with no clear D. Trimming stripped 0 bases from V and 0 bases from J, with 9 bases between. Germline V gene sequence: CDR1 GTSNPN, CDR2 SVGIG (reference sequence). The CDR3 covers 14 residues. CDR3 sequence (DNA): TGTGCCTGGAGTGTATCCAACTACTCCTACGAGCAGTACTTC. This gives the protein CAWSVSNYSYEQYF.

This clonotype was observed at least ten times. Written as DNA, the CDR3 is TGTGCCTGGAGTCGTGGAGACACTGAAGCTTTCTTT. Its translation: CAWSRGDTEAFF. V gene TRBV30 combines with J gene TRBJ1-1, with D unresolved. The V gene lost 2 bases and the J gene lost 3 bases, with 7 bases spanning the gap. CDR1 is GTSNPN, CDR2 SVGIG, per germline (reference sequence). This CDR3 contains 12 residues.

This clonotype was seen repeatedly, ten times or more. CDR3 DNA sequence: TGTGCCAGCAGTCCCCGACCGGGAGGTGAGCAGTTCTTC. Its protein is CASSPRPGGEQFF. The chain combines TRBV7-2 with TRBJ2-1, with 7 bases fitting TRBD2. Per germline, CDR1 SGHTA and CDR2 FQGNSA. With V trimmed by 6 bases and J by 9 bases, 8 bases remained unmatched. The CDR3 loop spans 13 amino acids.

In its sample, this clonotype was seen a few times. The rearrangement links TRBV18 to TRBJ1-1, with 8 bases matching TRBD1. Germline-derived CDR1 and CDR2 are KGHSH and LQKENI. V shed 7 bases and J 3 bases; nucleotides not matched to a gene: 22. The CDR3 covers 19 residues. CDR3 DNA: TGTGCCAGCTTCACCTCAAACCGGACCATTCACAGGGGGTACACTGAAGCTTTCTTT. It specifies CASFTSNRTIHRGYTEAFF.